The entry below gives a single T cell receptor (beta chain) sequence along with its context. This receptor's antigen is unknown. Per-base quality was not reported, and no clone a single base away is much larger than it. Receptor amplification or capture employed PCR. TCRdb names Illumina HiSeq 2500 as the instrument used. To normalize quantification of the TCRbeta repertoire, the TCR libraries were built with molecular barcoding that relied on unique molecular identifiers. TCRdb reanalyzed the raw reads on its own, using fastp at Q25 for trimming and MiXCR for clone calling, and kept in-frame beta chains. Entries are consolidated by CDR3 protein sequence, retaining the most common genes and DNA. The sample table records a few hundred thousand distinct CDR3 sequences; less than 15% of these occur just once. The ten largest clones add up to around 4% of the sample. These data are taken from a study of T-cell reconstitution after alpha-beta-depleted transplantation in children listed by TCRdb under 2016. About the investigation overall: Using TCR repertoire profiling, the study followed T-cell immune reconstitution in a quantitative way in children after TCRalphabeta/CD19-depleted allogeneic hematopoietic cell transplantation.

For CDR1 and CDR2, the germline V gene (reference sequence) lists LNHDA and SQIVND. The germline ends are 11 bases apart after V is trimmed by 3 bases and J by 6 bases. Counted from cysteine to phenylalanine, this CDR3 has 13 amino acids. The entry retains the CDR3 DNA only, 39 bases that are in frame from base 1. Here the chain combines TRBV19 and TRBJ1-1; perhaps TRBD1 is the D gene, with 5 bases matching. This clonotype was obtained from a human donor who donated a stem cell graft to a child with Fanconi anemia. The specimen was PBMCs, collected from the stem cell graft. The CDR3 region reads CASSIRDVPEAFF. The base sequence is TGTGCCAGTAGTATCCGGGACGTCCCTGAAGCTTTCTTT.